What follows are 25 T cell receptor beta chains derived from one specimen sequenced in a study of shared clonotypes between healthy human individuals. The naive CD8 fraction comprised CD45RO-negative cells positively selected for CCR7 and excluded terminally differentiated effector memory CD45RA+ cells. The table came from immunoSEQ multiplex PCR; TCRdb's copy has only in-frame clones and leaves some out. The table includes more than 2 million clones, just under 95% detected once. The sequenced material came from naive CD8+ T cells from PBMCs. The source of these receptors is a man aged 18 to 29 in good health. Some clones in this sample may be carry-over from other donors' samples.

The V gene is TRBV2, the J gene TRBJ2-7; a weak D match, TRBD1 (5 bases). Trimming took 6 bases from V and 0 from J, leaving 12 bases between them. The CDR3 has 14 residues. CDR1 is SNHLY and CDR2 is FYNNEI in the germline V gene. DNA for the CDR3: TGTGCCAGCAGATTCAGGGCGAGCTCCTACGAGCAGTACTTC. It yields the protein CASRFRASSYEQYF.

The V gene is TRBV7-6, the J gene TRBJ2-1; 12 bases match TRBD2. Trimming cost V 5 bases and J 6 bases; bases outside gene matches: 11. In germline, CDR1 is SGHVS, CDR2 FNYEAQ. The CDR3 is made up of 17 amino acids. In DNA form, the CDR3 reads TGTGCCAGCAGCATAGGACTAGCGGGGAGAGGGGGCAATGAGCAGTTCTTC. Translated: CASSIGLAGRGGNEQFF.

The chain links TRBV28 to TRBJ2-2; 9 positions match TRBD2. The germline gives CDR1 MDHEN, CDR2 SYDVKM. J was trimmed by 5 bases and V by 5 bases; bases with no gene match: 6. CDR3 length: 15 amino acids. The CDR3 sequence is CASSILAGNTGELFF. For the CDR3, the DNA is TGTGCCAGCAGTATACTAGCGGGCAATACCGGGGAGCTGTTTTTT.

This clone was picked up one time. CDR3 sequence (DNA): TGTGCCAGCAGCCCCCTCGGGACAGAGGGATCCTACGAGCAGTACTTC. This codes for CASSPLGTEGSYEQYF. The chain has TRBV27 and TRBJ2-7, with 7 bases that match TRBD1. J was trimmed by 1 base and V by 6 bases; bases with no gene match: 12. Germline CDR1 MNHEY, CDR2 SMNVEV (reference sequence). The CDR3 has 16 residues.

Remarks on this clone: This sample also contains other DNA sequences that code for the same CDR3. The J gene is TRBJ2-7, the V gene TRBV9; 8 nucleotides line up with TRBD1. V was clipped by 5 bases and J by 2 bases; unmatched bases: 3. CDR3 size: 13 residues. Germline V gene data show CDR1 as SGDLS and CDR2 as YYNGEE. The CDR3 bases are TGTGCCAGCAGTCCGGGACAGGCCTACGAGCAGTACTTC. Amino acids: CASSPGQAYEQYF.

The CDR3 here is CASSPWGQRTTEAFF. As DNA, the CDR3 is TGTGCCAGCAGCCCCTGGGGACAGCGGACCACTGAAGCTTTCTTT. J is TRBJ1-1 and V is TRBV7-2; 7 nucleotides agree with TRBD1. The length of the CDR3 is 15 residues. The junction had 10 bases not matched to a gene; V was cut back by 5 bases and J by 4 bases. CDR1 is SGHTA, CDR2 FQGNSA, per germline. Together with reference TRBV7-2 and TRBJ1-1, the CDR3 gives the full variable domain: GAGVSQSPSNKVTEKGKDVELRCDPISGHTALYWYRQSLGQGLEFLIYFQGNSAPDKSGLPSDRFSAERTGGSVSTLTIQRTQQEDSAVYLCASSPWGQRTTEAFFGQGTRLTVV.

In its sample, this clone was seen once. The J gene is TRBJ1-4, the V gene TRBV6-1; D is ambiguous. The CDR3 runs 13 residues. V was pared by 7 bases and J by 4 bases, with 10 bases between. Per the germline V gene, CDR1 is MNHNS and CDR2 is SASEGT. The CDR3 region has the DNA TGTGCCAGCAATGGCAGGATTAATGAAAAACTGTTTTTT. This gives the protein CASNGRINEKLFF.

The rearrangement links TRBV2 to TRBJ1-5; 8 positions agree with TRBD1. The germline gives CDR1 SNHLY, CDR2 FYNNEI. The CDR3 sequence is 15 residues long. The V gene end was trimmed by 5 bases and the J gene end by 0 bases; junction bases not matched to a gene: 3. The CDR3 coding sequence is TGTGCCAGCAGTCGGACAGGGATTAGCAATCAGCCCCAGCATTTT. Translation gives CASSRTGISNQPQHF. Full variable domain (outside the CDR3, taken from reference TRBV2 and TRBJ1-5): EPEVTQTPSHQVTQMGQEVILRCVPISNHLYFYWYRQILGQKVEFLVSFYNNEISEKSEIFDDQFSVERPDGSNFTLKIRSTKLEDSAMYFCASSRTGISNQPQHFGDGTRLSIL.

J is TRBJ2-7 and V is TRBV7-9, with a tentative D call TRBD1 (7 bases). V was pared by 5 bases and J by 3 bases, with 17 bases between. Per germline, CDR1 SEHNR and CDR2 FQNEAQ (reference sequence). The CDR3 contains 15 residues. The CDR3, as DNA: TGTGCCAGCAGCCTCCGGACAGGAGGGAACTACGAGCAGTACTTC. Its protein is CASSLRTGGNYEQYF. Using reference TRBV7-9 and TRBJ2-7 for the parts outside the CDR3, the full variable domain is DTGVSQNPRHKITKRGQNVTFRCDPISEHNRLYWYRQTLGQGPEFLTYFQNEAQLEKSRLLSDRFSAERPKGSFSTLEIQRTEQGDSAMYLCASSLRTGGNYEQYFGPGTRLTVT.

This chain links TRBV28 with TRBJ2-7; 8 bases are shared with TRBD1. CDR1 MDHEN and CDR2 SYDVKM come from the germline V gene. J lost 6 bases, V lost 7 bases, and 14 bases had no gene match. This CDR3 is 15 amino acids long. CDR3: CASNMGTGWKGEQYF. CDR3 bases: TGTGCCAGCAATATGGGGACAGGATGGAAGGGCGAGCAGTACTTC.

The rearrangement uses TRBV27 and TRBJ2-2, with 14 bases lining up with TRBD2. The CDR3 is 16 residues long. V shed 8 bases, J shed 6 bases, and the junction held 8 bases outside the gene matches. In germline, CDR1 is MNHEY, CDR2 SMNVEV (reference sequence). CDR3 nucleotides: TGTGCCAGCCGCCCGGGACTAGCGGGAGCGGCCGGGGAGCTGTTTTTT. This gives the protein CASRPGLAGAAGELFF.

Here the CDR3 reads CASSLYPFPEGNTEAFF. DNA for the CDR3: TGCGCCAGCAGCTTGTATCCTTTCCCGGAGGGGAACACTGAAGCTTTCTTT. The chain links TRBV5-1 to TRBJ1-1; D is ambiguous. The CDR3 covers 17 residues. Germline V gene data show CDR1 as SGHRS and CDR2 as YFSETQ. Trimming stripped 1 base from V and 1 base from J, with 17 bases between.

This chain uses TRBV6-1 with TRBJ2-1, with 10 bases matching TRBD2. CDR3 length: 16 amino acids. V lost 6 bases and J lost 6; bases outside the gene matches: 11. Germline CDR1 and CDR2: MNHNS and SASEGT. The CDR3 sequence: CASSETPGLATNEQFF. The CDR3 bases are TGTGCCAGCAGCGAAACCCCGGGACTAGCGACCAATGAGCAGTTCTTC.

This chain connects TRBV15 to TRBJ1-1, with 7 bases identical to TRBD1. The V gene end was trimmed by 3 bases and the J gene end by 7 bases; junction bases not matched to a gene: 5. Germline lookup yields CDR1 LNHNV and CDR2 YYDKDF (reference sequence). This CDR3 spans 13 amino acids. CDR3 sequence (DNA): TGTGCCACCAGCAGGGACAGGTCCTTTGAAGCTTTCTTT. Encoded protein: CATSRDRSFEAFF.

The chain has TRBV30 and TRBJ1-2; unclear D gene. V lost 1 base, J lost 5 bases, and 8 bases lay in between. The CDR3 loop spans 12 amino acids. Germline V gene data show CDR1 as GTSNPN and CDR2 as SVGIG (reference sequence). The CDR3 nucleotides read TGTGCCTGGAGTGCGGCTCGATATGGCTACACCTTC. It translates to CAWSAARYGYTF.

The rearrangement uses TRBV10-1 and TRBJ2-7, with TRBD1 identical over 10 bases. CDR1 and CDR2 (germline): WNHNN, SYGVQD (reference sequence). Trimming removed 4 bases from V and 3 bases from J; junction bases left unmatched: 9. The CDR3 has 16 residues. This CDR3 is CASSALGTGEVYEQYF. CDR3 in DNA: TGCGCCAGCAGTGCCTTGGGGACAGGGGAGGTCTACGAGCAGTACTTC.

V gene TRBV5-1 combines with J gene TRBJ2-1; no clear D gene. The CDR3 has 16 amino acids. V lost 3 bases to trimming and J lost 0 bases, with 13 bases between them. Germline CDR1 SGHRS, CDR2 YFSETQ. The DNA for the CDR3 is TGCGCCAGCAGCTCCGATTACGTAAGCTCCTACAATGAGCAGTTCTTC. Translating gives CASSSDYVSSYNEQFF.

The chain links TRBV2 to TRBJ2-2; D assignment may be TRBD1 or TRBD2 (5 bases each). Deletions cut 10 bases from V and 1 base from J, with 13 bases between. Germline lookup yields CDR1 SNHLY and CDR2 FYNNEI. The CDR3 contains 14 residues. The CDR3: CAIERGQNTGELFF. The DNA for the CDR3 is TGTGCCATCGAACGGGGCCAGAACACCGGGGAGCTGTTTTTT. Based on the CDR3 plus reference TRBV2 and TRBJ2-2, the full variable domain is EPEVTQTPSHQVTQMGQEVILRCVPISNHLYFYWYRQILGQKVEFLVSFYNNEISEKSEIFDDQFSVERPDGSNFTLKIRSTKLEDSAMYFCAIERGQNTGELFFGEGSRLTVL.

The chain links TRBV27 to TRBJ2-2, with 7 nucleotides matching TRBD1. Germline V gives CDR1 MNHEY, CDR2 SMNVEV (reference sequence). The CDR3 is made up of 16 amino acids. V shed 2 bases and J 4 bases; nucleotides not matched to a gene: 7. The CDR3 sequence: CASSLARQGGTGELFF. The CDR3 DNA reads TGTGCCAGCAGTTTAGCCCGACAGGGTGGCACCGGGGAGCTGTTTTTT.

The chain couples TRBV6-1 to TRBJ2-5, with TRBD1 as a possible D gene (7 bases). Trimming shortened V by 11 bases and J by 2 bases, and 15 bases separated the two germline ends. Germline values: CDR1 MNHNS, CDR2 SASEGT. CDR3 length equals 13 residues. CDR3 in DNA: TGTGCCCTGGCCAGGGGGGTACAAGAGACCCAGTACTTC. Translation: CALARGVQETQYF.

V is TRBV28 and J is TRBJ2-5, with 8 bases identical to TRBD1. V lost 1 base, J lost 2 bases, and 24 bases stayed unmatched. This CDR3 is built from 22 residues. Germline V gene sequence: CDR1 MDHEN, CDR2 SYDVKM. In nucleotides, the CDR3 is TGTGCCAGCAGTTTATATCGGGGGCCAGGGGGCGCTCAAAGGGGACCACAAGAGACCCAGTACTTC. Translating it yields CASSLYRGPGGAQRGPQETQYF.

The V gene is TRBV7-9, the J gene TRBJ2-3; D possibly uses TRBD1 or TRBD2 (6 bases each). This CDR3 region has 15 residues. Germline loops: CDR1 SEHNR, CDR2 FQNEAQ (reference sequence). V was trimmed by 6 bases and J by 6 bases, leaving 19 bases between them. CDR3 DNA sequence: TGTGCCAGCAGTATAAGGGGGGCCGTCTTTGATACGCAGTATTTT. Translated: CASSIRGAVFDTQYF.

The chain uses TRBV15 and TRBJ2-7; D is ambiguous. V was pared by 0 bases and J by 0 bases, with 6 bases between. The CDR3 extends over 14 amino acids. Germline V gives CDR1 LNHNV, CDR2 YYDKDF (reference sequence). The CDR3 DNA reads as TGTGCCACCAGCAGAGAGGCGAGCTCCTACGAGCAGTACTTC. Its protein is CATSREASSYEQYF.

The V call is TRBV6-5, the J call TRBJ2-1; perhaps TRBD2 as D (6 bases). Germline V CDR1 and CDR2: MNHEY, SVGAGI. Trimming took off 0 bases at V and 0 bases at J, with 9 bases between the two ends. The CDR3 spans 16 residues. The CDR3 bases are TGTGCCAGCAGTTACTCAACTAGCTACTCCTACAATGAGCAGTTCTTC. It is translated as CASSYSTSYSYNEQFF.

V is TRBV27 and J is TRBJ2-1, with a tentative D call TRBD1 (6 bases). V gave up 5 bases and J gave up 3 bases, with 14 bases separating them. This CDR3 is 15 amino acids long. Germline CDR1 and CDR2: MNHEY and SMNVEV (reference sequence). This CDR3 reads CASSGYREVYNEQFF. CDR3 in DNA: TGTGCCAGCAGTGGGTACAGGGAAGTCTACAATGAGCAGTTCTTC.